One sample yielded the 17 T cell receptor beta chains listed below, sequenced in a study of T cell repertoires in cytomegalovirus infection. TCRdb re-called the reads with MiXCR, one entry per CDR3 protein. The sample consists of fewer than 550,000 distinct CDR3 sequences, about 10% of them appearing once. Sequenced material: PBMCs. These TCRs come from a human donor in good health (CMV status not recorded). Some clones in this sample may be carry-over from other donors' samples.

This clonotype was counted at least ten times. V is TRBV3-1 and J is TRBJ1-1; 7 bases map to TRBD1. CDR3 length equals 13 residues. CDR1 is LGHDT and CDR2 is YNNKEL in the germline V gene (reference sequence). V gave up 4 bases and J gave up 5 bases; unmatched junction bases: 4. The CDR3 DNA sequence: TGTGCCAGCAGCCGGATACAGGGGACTGAAGCTTTCTTT. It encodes CASSRIQGTEAFF.

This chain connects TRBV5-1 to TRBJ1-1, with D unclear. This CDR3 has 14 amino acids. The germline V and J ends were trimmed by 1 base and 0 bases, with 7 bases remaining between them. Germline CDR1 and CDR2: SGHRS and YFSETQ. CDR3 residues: CASSLMRLNTEAFF. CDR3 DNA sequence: TGCGCCAGCAGCTTGATGAGATTGAACACTGAAGCTTTCTTT.

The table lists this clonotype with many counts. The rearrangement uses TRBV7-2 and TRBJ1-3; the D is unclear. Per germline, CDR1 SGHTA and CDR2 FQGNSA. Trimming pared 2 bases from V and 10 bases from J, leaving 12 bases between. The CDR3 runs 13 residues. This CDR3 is CASSLSEGGTIYF. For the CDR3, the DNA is TGTGCCAGCAGCTTAAGTGAGGGAGGGACCATATATTTT.

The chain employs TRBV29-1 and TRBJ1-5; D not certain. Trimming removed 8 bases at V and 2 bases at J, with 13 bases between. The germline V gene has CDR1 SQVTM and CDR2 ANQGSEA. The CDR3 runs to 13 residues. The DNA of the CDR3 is TGCAGCTTCTCCCCGGCGGGCAATCAGCCCCAGCATTTT. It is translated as CSFSPAGNQPQHF.

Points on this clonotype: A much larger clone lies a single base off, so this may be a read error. The CDR3 sequence: CASSSWIPSTYEQYF. The CDR3 region has the DNA TGTGCCAGCAGCTCCTGGATTCCATCCACCTACGAGCAGTACTTC. The gene calls are TRBV5-4 and TRBJ2-7; unclear D gene. Germline assignment: CDR1 SGHNT and CDR2 YYREEE (reference sequence). The CDR3 is made up of 15 amino acids. The V end lost 3 bases, the J end lost 2 bases, and 15 bases lay between the germline ends.

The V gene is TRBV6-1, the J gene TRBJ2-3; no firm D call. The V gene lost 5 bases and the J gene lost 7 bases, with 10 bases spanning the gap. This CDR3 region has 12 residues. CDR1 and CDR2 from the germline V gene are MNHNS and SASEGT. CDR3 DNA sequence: TGTGCCAGCAGTCAGGACCGAAATACGCAGTATTTT. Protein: CASSQDRNTQYF.

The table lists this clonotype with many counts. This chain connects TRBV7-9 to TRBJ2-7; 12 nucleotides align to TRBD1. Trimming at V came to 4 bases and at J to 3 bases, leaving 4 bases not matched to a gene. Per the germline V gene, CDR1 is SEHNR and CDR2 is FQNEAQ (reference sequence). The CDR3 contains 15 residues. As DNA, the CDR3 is TGTGCCAGCAGCTCCGGGACAGGGGGCTACTACGAGCAGTACTTC. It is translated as CASSSGTGGYYEQYF.

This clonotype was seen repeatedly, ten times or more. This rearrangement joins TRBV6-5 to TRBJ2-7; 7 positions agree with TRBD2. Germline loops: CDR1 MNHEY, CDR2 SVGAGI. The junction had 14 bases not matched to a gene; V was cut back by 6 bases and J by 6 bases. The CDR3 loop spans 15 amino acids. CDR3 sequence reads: CASSSSGGGPGEQYF. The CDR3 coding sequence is TGTGCCAGCAGCTCCTCGGGGGGAGGGCCGGGCGAGCAGTACTTC.

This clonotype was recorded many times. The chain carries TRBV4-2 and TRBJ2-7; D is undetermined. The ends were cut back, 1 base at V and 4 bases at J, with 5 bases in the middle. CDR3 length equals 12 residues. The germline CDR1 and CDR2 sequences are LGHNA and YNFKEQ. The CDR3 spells CASSQGQYEQYF. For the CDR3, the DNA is TGTGCCAGCAGCCAAGGCCAGTACGAGCAGTACTTC.

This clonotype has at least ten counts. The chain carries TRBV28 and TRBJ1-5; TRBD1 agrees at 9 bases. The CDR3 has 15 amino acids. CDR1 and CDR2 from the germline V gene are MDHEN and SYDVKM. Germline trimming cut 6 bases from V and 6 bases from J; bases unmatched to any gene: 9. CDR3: CASSLPGTGSQPQHF. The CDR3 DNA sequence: TGTGCCAGCAGCCTACCCGGGACAGGGAGTCAGCCCCAGCATTTT.

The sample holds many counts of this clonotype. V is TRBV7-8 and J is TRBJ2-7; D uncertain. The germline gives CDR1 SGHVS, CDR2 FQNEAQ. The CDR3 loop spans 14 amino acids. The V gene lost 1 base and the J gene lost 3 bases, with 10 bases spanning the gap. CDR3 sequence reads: CASSLGAVVYEQYF. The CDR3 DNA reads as TGTGCCAGCAGCTTAGGCGCAGTGGTCTACGAGCAGTACTTC.

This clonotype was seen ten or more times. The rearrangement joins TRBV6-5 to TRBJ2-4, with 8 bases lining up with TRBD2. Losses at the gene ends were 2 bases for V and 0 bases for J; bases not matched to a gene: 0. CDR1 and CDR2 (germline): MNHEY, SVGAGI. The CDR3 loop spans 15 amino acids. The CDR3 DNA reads TGTGCCAGCAGTTACCTAGCGGGAGCCAAAAACATTCAGTACTTC. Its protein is CASSYLAGAKNIQYF.

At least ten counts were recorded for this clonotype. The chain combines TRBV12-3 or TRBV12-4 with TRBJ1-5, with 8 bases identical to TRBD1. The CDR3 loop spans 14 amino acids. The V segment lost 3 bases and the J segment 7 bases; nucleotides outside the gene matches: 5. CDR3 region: CASSFLQGGQPQHF. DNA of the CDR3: TGTGCCAGCAGTTTCCTACAGGGGGGGCAGCCCCAGCATTTT.

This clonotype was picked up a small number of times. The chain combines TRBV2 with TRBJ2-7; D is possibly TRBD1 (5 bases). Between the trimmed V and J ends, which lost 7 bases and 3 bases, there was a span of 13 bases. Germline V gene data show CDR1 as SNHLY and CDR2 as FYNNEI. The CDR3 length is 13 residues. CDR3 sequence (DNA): TGTGCCAGCAAAAGGAAGGGGCTCTACGAGCAGTACTTC. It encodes CASKRKGLYEQYF. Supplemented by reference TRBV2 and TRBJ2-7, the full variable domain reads EPEVTQTPSHQVTQMGQEVILRCVPISNHLYFYWYRQILGQKVEFLVSFYNNEISEKSEIFDDQFSVERPDGSNFTLKIRSTKLEDSAMYFCASKRKGLYEQYFGPGTRLTVT.

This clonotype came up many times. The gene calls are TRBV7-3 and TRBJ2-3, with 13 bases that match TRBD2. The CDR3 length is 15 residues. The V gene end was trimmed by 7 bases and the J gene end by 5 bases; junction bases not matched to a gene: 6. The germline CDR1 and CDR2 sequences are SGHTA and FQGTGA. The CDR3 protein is CASTSGLAGEDTQYF. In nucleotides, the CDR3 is TGTGCCAGCACCTCCGGACTAGCGGGAGAAGATACGCAGTATTTT.

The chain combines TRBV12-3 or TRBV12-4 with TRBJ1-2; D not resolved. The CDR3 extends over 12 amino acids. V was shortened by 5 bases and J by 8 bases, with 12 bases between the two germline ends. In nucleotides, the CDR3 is TGTGCCAGCAGTCTTTTCAGGAAAGGCTACACCTTC. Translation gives CASSLFRKGYTF.

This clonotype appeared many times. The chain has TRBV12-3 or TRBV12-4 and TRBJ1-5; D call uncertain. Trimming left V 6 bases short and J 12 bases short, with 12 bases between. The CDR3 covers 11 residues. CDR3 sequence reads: CASSLRVLQHF. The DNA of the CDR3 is TGTGCCAGCAGCCTCCGGGTCCTCCAGCATTTT.